The clone carrying this TCR beta chain was counted only a few times. As yet, its antigen is unknown. This sample was included in a study of cytomegalovirus exposure and HLA in healthy donors. Study observations and caveats: HLA alleles were associated with fewer than 20,000 TCR beta sequences in a later analysis at 0.05 false discovery rate.

Germline-derived CDR1 and CDR2 are SGHTS and YDEGEE. V was shortened by 4 bases and J by 6 bases, with 14 bases between the two germline ends. This CDR3 has 13 amino acids. It was with 60 Vbeta and 13 Jbeta primers that the PCR ran. Sequencing used immunoSEQ multiplex PCR; TCRdb keeps in-frame clones, though not all of them. This table holds about 130,000 clones, approximately 80% found once. The rearrangement joins TRBV5-8 to TRBJ2-7; maybe TRBD1 (5 bases). The source material was PBMCs. The TCR sequence derives from a man aged 45-65 years in good health and CMV-seronegative. The CDR3 protein is CASSPTPQGEQYF. CDR3 nucleotide sequence: TGTGCCAGCAGCCCCACTCCCCAGGGCGAGCAGTACTTC.